The rows below give T cell receptor beta chains drawn from one sample of a study of T cell repertoires in cytomegalovirus infection. No antigen is known for these receptors. TCRdb fed the reads into MiXCR, producing one record per CDR3 protein. Seen here are 45,000 to 65,000 distinct CDR3 sequences, 15% to 20% observed once, and the top ten hold around 77%. The sample in question was CD8+ T cells from cultured PBMCs, obtained from culture after CMV antigen stimulation. Receptors were obtained from a human donor in good health (CMV status not recorded). Some clones in this sample may be carry-over from other donors' samples. Both conserved end residues are part of each CDR3. D genes are given only for firm matches. The size entry is marked missing in some rows and otherwise reads once, few, many or a size class.

D | J | V | length | size | DNA | CDR3
NA | TRBJ2-7 | TRBV7-6 | 11 | NA | TGTGCCAGCGGGGTAGGAAACGAGCAGTACTTC | CASGVGNEQYF
NA | TRBJ1-1 | TRBV12-3/TRBV12-4 | 15 | NA | TGTGCCAGCAGAAAGGATCATACCCAAAGCACTGAAGCTTTCTTT | CASRKDHTQSTEAFF
NA | TRBJ1-4 | TRBV12-3/TRBV12-4 | 14 | few | TGTGCCAGCAGTCACCGGGGGGCTAATGAAAAACTGTTTTTT | CASSHRGANEKLFF
NA | TRBJ1-5 | TRBV7-9 | 15 | NA | TGTGCCAGCAGCTTAGAGGGGGGTTCGCAACAGCCCCAGCATTTT | CASSLEGGSQQPQHF
TRBD1 | TRBJ2-7 | TRBV7-9 | 13 | few | TGTGCCAGCAGCGACAGGGGGGACTACGAGCAGTACTTC | CASSDRGDYEQYF
NA | TRBJ1-2 | TRBV10-3 | 13 | few | TGTGCCATCAGTGGGGGGGGCGAAGATGGCTACACCTTC | CAISGGGEDGYTF
NA | TRBJ1-5 | TRBV7-9 | 14 | NA | TGTGCCAGCAGCTCGGACAGCCCGAATCAGCCCCAGCATTTT | CASSSDSPNQPQHF
NA | TRBJ1-1 | TRBV7-2 | 14 | NA | TGTGCCAGCAGCTGGGGGGTTCGGGGCACTGAAGCTTTCTTT | CASSWGVRGTEAFF
NA | TRBJ1-1 | TRBV5-1 | 16 | few | TGCGCCAGCAGCTTGGTGGACGCCTTTATGAACACTGAAGCTTTCTTT | CASSLVDAFMNTEAFF
NA | TRBJ2-7 | TRBV28 | 14 | NA | TGTGCCAGCAGTTTCAGGGGTCCGACCTACGAGCAGTACTTC | CASSFRGPTYEQYF
TRBD1 | TRBJ2-7 | TRBV4-3 | 16 | NA | TGCGCCAGCAGCCAAGATTGGGACAGCCTCTCCTACGAGCAGTACTTC | CASSQDWDSLSYEQYF
TRBD1 | TRBJ2-7 | TRBV7-9 | 12 | few | TGTGCCAGCGACAGGGGGACCTACGAGCAGTACTTC | CASDRGTYEQYF
NA | TRBJ1-5 | TRBV6-2/TRBV6-3 | 14 | NA | TGTGCCAGCACCTTGACAGGAGGAAGCCAGCCCCAGCATTTT | CASTLTGGSQPQHF
NA | TRBJ1-1 | TRBV6-6 | 15 | NA | TGTGCCAGCAGTTACTCTAGACAGGCGAACACTGAAGCTTTCTTT | CASSYSRQANTEAFF
NA | TRBJ2-7 | TRBV19 | 11 | NA | TGTGCCAGTAGTATCGGCTACGAGCAGTACTTC | CASSIGYEQYF
TRBD2 | TRBJ2-2 | TRBV24-1 | 16 | NA | TGTGCCACCAGTGACCGAAGGACTAGCAGTGGCGGGGAGCTGTTTTTT | CATSDRRTSSGGELFF
NA | TRBJ2-5 | TRBV7-6 | 17 | few | TGTGCCAGCAGCGAGGGGCCGTCAGGCATAGGGAAAGAGACCCAGTACTTC | CASSEGPSGIGKETQYF
NA | TRBJ2-7 | TRBV6-1 | 15 | NA | TGTGCCAGCAGTGGCGGGACACACAATCCCTACGAGCAGTACTTC | CASSGGTHNPYEQYF
NA | TRBJ2-7 | TRBV5-1 | 15 | few | TGCGCCAGCAGCTTGTACGGGAGAAGCTCCTACGAGCAGTACTTC | CASSLYGRSSYEQYF
TRBD1 | TRBJ1-1 | TRBV7-8 | 17 | many | TGTGCCAGCAGCTTAGCGAGGGGACAGGGGCAGAAGGCTGAAGCTTTCTTT | CASSLARGQGQKAEAFF
NA | TRBJ2-1 | TRBV12-3/TRBV12-4 | 11 | once | TGTGCCAGCAGTTTAGGGCCAGGGGAGTTCTTC | CASSLGPGEFF
NA | TRBJ2-1 | TRBV7-6 | 16 | NA | TGTGCCAGCAGCTCGGGACCTCAGTATAGAGACAATGAGCAGTTCTTC | CASSSGPQYRDNEQFF
TRBD2 | TRBJ2-7 | TRBV6-5 | 15 | NA | TGTGCCAGCAGTCTGACTAGCGGATACTCCTACGAGCAGTACTTC | CASSLTSGYSYEQYF
TRBD2 | TRBJ2-3 | TRBV7-8 | 17 | NA | TGTGCCAGCAGCTTAGGGCTAGCGGGGGCAATTACAGATACGCAGTATTTT | CASSLGLAGAITDTQYF
NA | TRBJ2-3 | TRBV5-4 | 13 | NA | TGTGCCAGCAGCTTGGTCCAAACAGATACGCAGTATTTT | CASSLVQTDTQYF
NA | TRBJ2-1 | TRBV6-1 | 14 | few | TGTGCCAGCAGTGAAAAGGGGATCGATAATGAGCAGTTCTTC | CASSEKGIDNEQFF
NA | TRBJ2-7 | TRBV12-3/TRBV12-4 | 14 | NA | TGTGCCAGCAGCCTTAGGGCAGGGGAATACGAGCAGTACTTC | CASSLRAGEYEQYF
TRBD1 | TRBJ2-5 | TRBV14 | 17 | NA | TGTGCCAGCAGCCAATACCGAAGAGGACAGGAGCAAGAGACCCAGTACTTC | CASSQYRRGQEQETQYF
NA | TRBJ2-3 | TRBV4-1 | 14 | few | TGCGCCAGCAGCCAGCTAGATAACACAGATACGCAGTATTTT | CASSQLDNTDTQYF
NA | TRBJ2-3 | TRBV7-9 | 14 | NA | TGTGCCAGCAGCTTAGGGACTACTTCAGATACGCAGTATTTT | CASSLGTTSDTQYF
TRBD1 | TRBJ1-1 | TRBV19 | 15 | few | TGTGCCAGTAGTGGTCCGGGACAGGGGAACACTGAAGCTTTCTTT | CASSGPGQGNTEAFF
NA | TRBJ2-1 | TRBV7-2 | 16 | NA | TGTGCCAGCAGCCCCCAGAGACAGTTCTCCTACAATGAGCAGTTCTTC | CASSPQRQFSYNEQFF
NA | TRBJ1-1 | TRBV5-4 | 16 | NA | TGTGCCAGCAGCCCGTCTTCGGGCAGGGGGAACACTGAAGCTTTCTTT | CASSPSSGRGNTEAFF
NA | TRBJ1-6 | TRBV12-3/TRBV12-4 | 16 | NA | TGTGCCAGCACCTCCTGGTCGGCAGGGACAAATTCACCCCTCCACTTT | CASTSWSAGTNSPLHF
NA | TRBJ2-7 | TRBV7-2 | 12 | few | TGTGCCAGCAGCTTTAGCGGTCACGAGCAGTACTTC | CASSFSGHEQYF
TRBD1 | TRBJ1-1 | TRBV14 | 15 | few | TGTGCCAGCAGCCCGAGGACAGGGAGAGGCACTGAAGCTTTCTTT | CASSPRTGRGTEAFF
NA | TRBJ1-1 | TRBV7-2 | 16 | NA | TGTGCCAGCAGCCCTGTATCGTTAGGGGGGCAAACTGAAGCTTTCTTT | CASSPVSLGGQTEAFF
TRBD1 | TRBJ2-4 | TRBV6-2/TRBV6-3 | 15 | few | TGTGCCAGCTCGTCGGACAGGGGGGCCAAAAACATTCAGTACTTC | CASSSDRGAKNIQYF
NA | TRBJ2-7 | TRBV12-5 | 15 | NA | TGTGCTAGTGGGCTAAAACAGGGTTCTTTTTACGAGCAGTACTTC | CASGLKQGSFYEQYF
TRBD1 | TRBJ2-1 | TRBV5-6 | 14 | few | TGTGCCAGCAGCTGGGGGACAGGGGTATCCCAAGAGTTCTTC | CASSWGTGVSQEFF
TRBD1 | TRBJ1-1 | TRBV7-9 | 15 | NA | TGTGCCAGCAGCGGTCGACAGGGAAGAGAGACTGAAGCTTTCTTT | CASSGRQGRETEAFF
NA | TRBJ2-1 | TRBV9 | 14 | NA | TGTGCCAGCAGCGACACCGGGGGACCCAATGAGCAGTTCTTC | CASSDTGGPNEQFF
NA | TRBJ1-2 | TRBV28 | 12 | NA | TGTGCCAGCAGCCTTTCTAACTATGGCTACACCTTC | CASSLSNYGYTF
NA | TRBJ2-5 | TRBV7-9 | 12 | many | TGTGCCAGCAGCTTAAAACCGGAGACCCAGTACTTC | CASSLKPETQYF
NA | TRBJ2-2 | TRBV5-6 | 17 | NA | TGTGCCAGCAGCCCACAGGGACATGAAGCGAACACCGGGGAGCTGTTTTTT | CASSPQGHEANTGELFF
TRBD2 | TRBJ2-1 | TRBV7-9 | 15 | NA | TGTGCCAGCAGCTCGGCTAGGGAGGGCTACAATGAGCAGTTCTTC | CASSSAREGYNEQFF
TRBD1 | TRBJ2-7 | TRBV5-1 | 15 | NA | TGCGCCAGCAGCCCGGGGACAGGGGGCTTTTACGAGCAGTACTTC | CASSPGTGGFYEQYF
NA | TRBJ2-1 | TRBV7-2 | 14 | few | TGTGCCAGCAGCCTTTTCGTGGGGCTGAATGAGCAGTTCTTC | CASSLFVGLNEQFF
TRBD2 | TRBJ2-1 | TRBV28 | 16 | few | TGTGCCAGCAGTTTACTAGCGGGGTTTTCCTACAATGAGCAGTTCTTC | CASSLLAGFSYNEQFF
NA | TRBJ2-6 | TRBV15 | 15 | few | TGTGCCACCCAATGGAGTAGGACTGGGGCCAACGTCCTGACTTTC | CATQWSRTGANVLTF
TRBD1 | TRBJ2-3 | TRBV4-1 | 17 | few | TGCGCCAGCAGCCATCTCCCGGGACAGGGGTGGACAGATACGCAGTATTTT | CASSHLPGQGWTDTQYF
TRBD1 | TRBJ2-3 | TRBV6-1 | 15 | few | TGTGCCAGCAGTTACCGGGGACAGGGGGAGGGTACGCAGTATTTT | CASSYRGQGEGTQYF
NA | TRBJ1-1 | TRBV27 | 13 | few | TGTGCCAGCAGTTTCCTTGGCTACGCTGAAGCTTTCTTT | CASSFLGYAEAFF
NA | TRBJ1-2 | TRBV7-6 | 15 | NA | TGTGCCAGCAGCTTAGGAGAGGACAGAAACTATGGCTACACCTTC | CASSLGEDRNYGYTF